This T cell receptor (beta chain) was recorded in a study of blood T cell repertoires in COVID-19 (TCRdb year 2020). At the level of the whole study: Samples covering the acute and convalescent phases of COVID-19 were provided by collaborators in the United States, Italy and Spain. Where available, HLA class I and class II types were taken from metadata supplied by the sample provider and were not determined by assay-based typing. The material from the prospective study consisted of cDNA or gDNA derived from T cells, B-cell-depleted T cells, or PBMCs. Subjects who had been exposed to COVID-19, were actively infected with it, or had recovered from it provided the deeply sampled blood TCRbeta repertoires that made up the dataset. Sample metadata almost always included a de-identified subject ID, COVID-19 status, age in years and sex. Samples came from the ongoing ImmuneRACE study (first 160 participants) plus 1,254 subjects from 6 global collaborators. The repertoires were made available in a free public database intended to serve as a resource for research on the immune response to SARS-CoV-2. The paper as a whole reports these results and caveats: Clinical and demographic metadata were provided uncurated, with the amount varying by source and participant.

V drops 3 bases and J drops 5 bases, leaving 9 bases in between. Inclusive of the bounding cysteine and phenylalanine, the CDR3 is 13 residues long. Only the CDR3 portion is preserved as DNA: 39 bases, with reading frame beginning at the first base. According to the germline V gene, CDR1 reads SGDLS and CDR2 reads YYNGEE. Enrolling through a virtual design, the prospective study's participants ranged in age from about 18 to 89 years and lived across some 23 United States geographic areas. To assign participants to cohorts, the prospective study relied on clinical history that participants themselves reported in a screening survey and a study questionnaire. Recovered participants in ImmuneRACE Cohort 3 were defined by two consecutive negative NP/OP PCR tests, clearance by a healthcare professional, or resolution of symptoms. Each participant in the prospective study had whole blood, serum and a nasopharyngeal or oropharyngeal swab collected by mobile phlebotomists. Prospective study participants could optionally give additional blood draws and questionnaires over a roughly 2-month period. Blood samples from the prospective study were shipped frozen or at room temperature prior to DNA extraction.

TCRbeta CDR3 regions were amplified from genomic DNA using the immunoSEQ Assay, a bias-controlled multiplex PCR. The paper's processing steps were these. The number of nucleated cells in each sample was estimated by amplification of reference gene primers within the assay. Sequence reads were collapsed and filtered to measure the absolute abundance of every unique TCRbeta CDR3 rearrangement. Productive Simpson clonality was computed per sample as the square root of Simpson's diversity index over productive rearrangements. TCRdb obtained this table from immuneACCESS and retained in-frame rearrangements with V and J assigned. These tables miss some clones; where compared with another copy, unresolved V genes account for less than half of the shortfall, and the remainder is unexplained. That table supplies the V and J calls and clone size; D and trimming were determined from the DNA. The sample records over 300,000 clones, about nine tenths of which are singletons. Clones ranked in the top ten supply roughly 8.9% of the sample.

A word on this clone: It lacks a known antigen. No qualities accompany the bases; no much larger clone lies one base away.

The sequence joins TRBV9 to TRBJ1-3; the D region possibly corresponds to TRBD1 (5 bases align). Specimen: PBMCs or T cells enriched from blood (not recorded which). The clonotype was recovered from a woman between 40 and 55 years old who had recovered from COVID-19. The CDR3 corresponds to CASSGGYRNTIYF. Here is the DNA: TGTGCCAGCAGCGGGGGCTACAGAAACACCATATATTTT.